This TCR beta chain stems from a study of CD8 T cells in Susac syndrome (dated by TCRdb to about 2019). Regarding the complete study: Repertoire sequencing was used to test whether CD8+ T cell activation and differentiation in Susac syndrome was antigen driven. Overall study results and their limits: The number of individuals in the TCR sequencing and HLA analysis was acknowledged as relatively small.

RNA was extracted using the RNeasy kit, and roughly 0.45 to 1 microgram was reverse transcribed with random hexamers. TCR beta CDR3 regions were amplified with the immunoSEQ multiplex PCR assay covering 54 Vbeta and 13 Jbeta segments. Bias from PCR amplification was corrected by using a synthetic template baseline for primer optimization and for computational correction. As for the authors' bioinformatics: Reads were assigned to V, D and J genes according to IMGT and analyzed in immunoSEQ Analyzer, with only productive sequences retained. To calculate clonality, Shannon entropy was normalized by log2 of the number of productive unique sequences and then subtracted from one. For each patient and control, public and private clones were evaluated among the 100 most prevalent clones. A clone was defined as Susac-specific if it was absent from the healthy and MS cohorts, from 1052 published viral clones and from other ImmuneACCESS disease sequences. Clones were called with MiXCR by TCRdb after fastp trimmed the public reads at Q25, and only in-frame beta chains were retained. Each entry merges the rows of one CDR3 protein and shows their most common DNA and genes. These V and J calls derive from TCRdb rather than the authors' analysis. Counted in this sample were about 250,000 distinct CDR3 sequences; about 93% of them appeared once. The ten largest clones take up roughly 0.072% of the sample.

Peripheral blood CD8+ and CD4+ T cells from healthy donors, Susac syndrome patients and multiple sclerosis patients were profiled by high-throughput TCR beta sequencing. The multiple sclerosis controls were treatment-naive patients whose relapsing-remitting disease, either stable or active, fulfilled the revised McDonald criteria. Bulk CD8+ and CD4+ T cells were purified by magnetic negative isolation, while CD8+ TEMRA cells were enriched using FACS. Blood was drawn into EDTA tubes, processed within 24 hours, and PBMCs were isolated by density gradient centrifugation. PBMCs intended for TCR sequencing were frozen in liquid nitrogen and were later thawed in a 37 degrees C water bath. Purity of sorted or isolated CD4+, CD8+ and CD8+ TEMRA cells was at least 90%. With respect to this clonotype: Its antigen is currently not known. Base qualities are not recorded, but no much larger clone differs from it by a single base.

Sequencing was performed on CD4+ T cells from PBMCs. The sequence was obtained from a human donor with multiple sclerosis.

In nucleotides, the sequence is TGCGCCAGCAGCCAAGAGGGCCGGAAACTCGGAGCTTTCTTT. This codes for CASSQEGRKLGAFF. The chain joins TRBV4-1 to TRBJ1-1; the D segment cannot be called with confidence. From the germline V gene, CDR1 is MGHRA and CDR2 is YSYEKL. Trimming removed 0 bases from V and 10 bases from J, leaving 15 bases between the germline ends. The CDR3 measures 14 amino acids from cysteine to phenylalanine. The entry retains the CDR3 DNA only, 42 bases that are in frame from base 1.